The clone carrying this T cell receptor beta chain was observed many times. Between the trimmed V and J ends, which lost 2 bases and 5 bases, there was a span of 8 bases. The CDR3 runs 13 residues. The germline gives CDR1 SGHRS, CDR2 YFSETQ. This sample stems from a study of T cells in Graves' hyperthyroidism and ophthalmopathy. Amplified regions were TCR beta CDR3 sequences from RNA transcripts. When the TCR CDR3 underwent first-round RT-PCR, the HTBI primer set was used. TCRdb recomputed calls from the multiplex PCR reads with MiXCR, one row per CDR3 protein. The sample contains over 500,000 distinct CDR3 sequences, roughly 16% of which appear only once.

The V gene is TRBV5-1, the J gene TRBJ1-5; D is undetermined. The receptor comes from a woman in her 30s with Graves' ophthalmopathy. The sequenced sample consisted of blood. This CDR3 is CASSFGGDQPQHF. In DNA form, the CDR3 reads TGCGCCAGCAGCTTTGGTGGGGATCAGCCCCAGCATTTT.